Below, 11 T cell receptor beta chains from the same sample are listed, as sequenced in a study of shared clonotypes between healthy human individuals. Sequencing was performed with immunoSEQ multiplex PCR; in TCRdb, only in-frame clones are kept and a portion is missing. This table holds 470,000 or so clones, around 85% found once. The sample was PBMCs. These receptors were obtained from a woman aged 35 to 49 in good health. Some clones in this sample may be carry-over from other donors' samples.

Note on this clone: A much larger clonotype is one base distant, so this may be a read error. The CDR3 DNA follows: TGTGCCAGCAGCTTAGGTTACAATCAGCCCCAGCATTTT. It translates to CASSLGYNQPQHF. This chain joins TRBV7-2 and TRBJ1-5; D unresolved. Germline CDR1 reads SGHTA; CDR2 reads FQGNSA. V lost 1 base to trimming and J lost 3 bases, with 4 bases between them. The CDR3 totals 13 residues.

CDR3 sequence: CASSQGEDYGYTF. The CDR3 coding sequence is TGTGCCAGCTCACAGGGGGAGGACTATGGCTACACCTTC. This rearrangement joins TRBV18 to TRBJ1-2, with D tentatively TRBD1 (6 bases). CDR3 size: 13 residues. Per the germline V gene, CDR1 is KGHSH and CDR2 is LQKENI. Trimming took 4 bases from V and 3 from J, leaving 9 bases between them.

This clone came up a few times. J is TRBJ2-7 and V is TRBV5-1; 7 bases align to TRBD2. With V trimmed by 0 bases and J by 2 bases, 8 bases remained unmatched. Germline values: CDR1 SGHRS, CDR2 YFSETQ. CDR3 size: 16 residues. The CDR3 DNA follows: TGCGCCAGCAGCTTGGGCGTGGGAGGGCCCCCCTACGAGCAGTACTTC. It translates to CASSLGVGGPPYEQYF.

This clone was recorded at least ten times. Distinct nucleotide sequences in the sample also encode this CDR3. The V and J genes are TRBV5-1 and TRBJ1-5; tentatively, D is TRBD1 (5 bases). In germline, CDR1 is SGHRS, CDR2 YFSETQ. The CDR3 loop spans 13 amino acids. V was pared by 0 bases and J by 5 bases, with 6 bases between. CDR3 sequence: CASSLVGDQPQHF. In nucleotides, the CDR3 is TGCGCCAGCAGCTTGGTGGGGGATCAGCCCCAGCATTTT. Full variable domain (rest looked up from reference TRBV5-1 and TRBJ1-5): KAGVTQTPRYLIKTRGQQVTLSCSPISGHRSVSWYQQTPGQGLQFLFEYFSETQRNKGNFPGRFSGRQFSNSRSEMNVSTLELGDSALYLCASSLVGDQPQHFGDGTRLSIL.

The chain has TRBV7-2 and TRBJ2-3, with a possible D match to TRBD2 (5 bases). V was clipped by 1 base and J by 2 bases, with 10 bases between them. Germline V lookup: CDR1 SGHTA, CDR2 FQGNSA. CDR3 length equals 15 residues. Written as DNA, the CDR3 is TGTGCCAGCAGCTTAGTAGGGAGTTTCACAGATACGCAGTATTTT. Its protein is CASSLVGSFTDTQYF.

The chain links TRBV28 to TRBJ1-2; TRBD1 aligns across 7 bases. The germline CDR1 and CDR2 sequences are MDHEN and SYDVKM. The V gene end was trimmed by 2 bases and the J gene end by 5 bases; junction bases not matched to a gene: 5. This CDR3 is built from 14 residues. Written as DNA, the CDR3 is TGTGCCAGCAGTTTAGGACAGGCTACGTATGGCTACACCTTC. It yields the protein CASSLGQATYGYTF.

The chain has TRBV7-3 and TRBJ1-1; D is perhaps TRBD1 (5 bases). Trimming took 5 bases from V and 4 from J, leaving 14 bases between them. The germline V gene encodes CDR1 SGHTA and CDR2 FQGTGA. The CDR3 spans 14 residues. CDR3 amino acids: CASSPTGRFTEAFF. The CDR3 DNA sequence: TGTGCCAGCAGCCCCACAGGACGTTTCACTGAAGCTTTCTTT.

The CDR3 bases are TGCAGCGTTGAGAGGACAGGGAACACTGAAGCTTTCTTT. It is translated as CSVERTGNTEAFF. The rearrangement links TRBV29-1 to TRBJ1-1; TRBD1 matches 7 bases. The trim removed 3 bases at V and 1 base at J, leaving 2 bases unmatched. This CDR3 region has 13 residues. Germline values: CDR1 SQVTM, CDR2 ANQGSEA.

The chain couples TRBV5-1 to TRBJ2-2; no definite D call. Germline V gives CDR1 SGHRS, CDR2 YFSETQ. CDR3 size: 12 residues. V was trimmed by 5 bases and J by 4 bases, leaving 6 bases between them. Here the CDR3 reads CASRETTGELFF. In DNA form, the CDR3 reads TGCGCCAGCAGAGAGACCACCGGGGAGCTGTTTTTT.

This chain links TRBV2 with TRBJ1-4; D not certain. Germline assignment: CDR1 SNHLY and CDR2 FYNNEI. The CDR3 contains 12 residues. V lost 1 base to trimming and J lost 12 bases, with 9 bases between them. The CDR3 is CASSEVRRELFF. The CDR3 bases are TGTGCCAGCAGTGAAGTAAGGAGGGAACTGTTTTTT. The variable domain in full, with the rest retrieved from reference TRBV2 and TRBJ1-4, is EPEVTQTPSHQVTQMGQEVILRCVPISNHLYFYWYRQILGQKVEFLVSFYNNEISEKSEIFDDQFSVERPDGSNFTLKIRSTKLEDSAMYFCASSEVRRELFFGSGTQLSVL.

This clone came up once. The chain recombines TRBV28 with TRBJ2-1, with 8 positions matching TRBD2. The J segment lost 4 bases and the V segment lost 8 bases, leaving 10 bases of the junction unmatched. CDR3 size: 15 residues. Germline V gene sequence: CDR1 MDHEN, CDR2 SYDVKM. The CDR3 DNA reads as TGTGCCAGCCGGTCGACTCCTAGCGGGTACAATGAGCAGTTCTTC. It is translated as CASRSTPSGYNEQFF.